Below are 28 T cell receptor beta chains sequenced from a single sample in a study of cytomegalovirus exposure and HLA in healthy donors. Sequencing was performed with immunoSEQ multiplex PCR; in TCRdb, only in-frame clones are kept and a portion is missing. The profile shows under 250,000 clones, around 90% of them singletons. Source material: PBMCs. The receptors derive from a woman under 30 in good health and CMV-seropositive.

This rearrangement joins TRBV19 to TRBJ1-1, with TRBD1 matching over 9 bases. Unmatched junction bases numbered 4, after V lost 1 base and J lost 4 bases. The germline V gene encodes CDR1 LNHDA and CDR2 SQIVND (reference sequence). This CDR3 contains 15 residues. The CDR3 is CASSIAVTGGTEAFF. The CDR3 bases are TGTGCCAGTAGTATAGCTGTGACAGGGGGCACTGAAGCTTTCTTT.

V gene TRBV5-6 combines with J gene TRBJ2-2; D not resolved. The V and J ends lost 0 bases and 1 base respectively, with 4 bases between them. The CDR3 totals 14 residues. The germline V gene encodes CDR1 SGHDT and CDR2 YYEEEE. CDR3 DNA sequence: TGTGCCAGCAGCTTGGGGCAGAACACCGGGGAGCTGTTTTTT. This gives the protein CASSLGQNTGELFF.

The chain carries TRBV7-3 and TRBJ1-1, with TRBD1 identical over 8 bases. This CDR3 is built from 15 residues. Trimming cost V 5 bases and J 1 base; bases outside gene matches: 6. CDR1 SGHTA and CDR2 FQGTGA come from the germline V gene. In nucleotides, the CDR3 is TGTGCCAGCAGCCCATGGACAGGGTCGAACACTGAAGCTTTCTTT. Translated: CASSPWTGSNTEAFF.

V and J are TRBV19 and TRBJ2-7; 13 bases agree with TRBD2. Per germline, CDR1 LNHDA and CDR2 SQIVND (reference sequence). The V and J ends lost 3 bases and 5 bases, in that order; junction bases with no gene match: 10. The CDR3 runs to 17 residues. The chain's CDR3 is CASSMLGSTSGRNEQYF. The DNA of the CDR3 is TGTGCCAGTAGTATGCTTGGGTCGACTAGCGGGAGGAACGAGCAGTACTTC.

The chain joins TRBV5-4 to TRBJ2-1; the match to TRBD2 covers 11 bases. CDR1 SGHNT and CDR2 YYREEE come from the germline V gene (reference sequence). The length of the CDR3 is 16 residues. The V gene end was trimmed by 3 bases and the J gene end by 4 bases; junction bases not matched to a gene: 6. The CDR3 coding sequence is TGTGCCAGCAGCTGGACCGGGACTAGCGGATACAATGAGCAGTTCTTC. Its translation is CASSWTGTSGYNEQFF.

The gene calls are TRBV5-1 and TRBJ2-5, with D tentatively TRBD1 (6 bases). The length of the CDR3 is 14 residues. The V gene lost 2 bases and the J gene lost 7 bases, with 15 bases spanning the gap. CDR1 is SGHRS, CDR2 YFSETQ, per germline. The DNA for the CDR3 is TGCGCCAGCAGCTTCGGACAGAAACTTGGGACCCAGTACTTC. Its translation: CASSFGQKLGTQYF. Complete variable domain (other parts from reference TRBV5-1 and TRBJ2-5): KAGVTQTPRYLIKTRGQQVTLSCSPISGHRSVSWYQQTPGQGLQFLFEYFSETQRNKGNFPGRFSGRQFSNSRSEMNVSTLELGDSALYLCASSFGQKLGTQYFGPGTRLLVL.

This chain joins TRBV6-6 and TRBJ2-7; TRBD1 might be the D (6 bases). V lost 11 bases and J lost 3, with 17 bases in between. This CDR3 has 13 residues. Germline CDR1 is MNHNY and CDR2 is SVGAGI (reference sequence). CDR3 amino acids: CAVSDLGGYEQYF. DNA for the CDR3: TGTGCCGTTAGTGACTTAGGGGGCTACGAGCAGTACTTC.

The chain has TRBV5-1 and TRBJ2-1, with 15 bases matching TRBD2. This CDR3 comprises 16 residues. V lost 4 bases, J lost 4 bases, and 3 bases stayed unmatched. Germline loops: CDR1 SGHRS, CDR2 YFSETQ. This CDR3 is CASSAGTSGGYNEQFF. CDR3 DNA sequence: TGCGCCAGCAGCGCCGGGACTAGCGGGGGGTACAATGAGCAGTTCTTC.

In regard to this clone: Other DNA sequences in this sample translate to the same CDR3. This sequence joins TRBV5-1 and TRBJ1-5; no clear D gene. Germline loops: CDR1 SGHRS, CDR2 YFSETQ. With 1 base removed from V and 5 bases from J, the gap between germline ends came to 7 bases. The CDR3 spans 13 residues. The CDR3 reads CASSLRGDQPQHF. DNA for the CDR3: TGCGCCAGCAGCTTGCGGGGAGATCAGCCCCAGCATTTT. Looking up the rest from reference TRBV5-1 and TRBJ1-5 gives the full variable domain: KAGVTQTPRYLIKTRGQQVTLSCSPISGHRSVSWYQQTPGQGLQFLFEYFSETQRNKGNFPGRFSGRQFSNSRSEMNVSTLELGDSALYLCASSLRGDQPQHFGDGTRLSIL.

The J gene is TRBJ1-5, the V gene TRBV28; TRBD1 is a possible D gene (5 bases). The CDR3 contains 16 residues. Trimming removed 6 bases at V and 3 bases at J, with 18 bases between. The germline CDR1 and CDR2 sequences are MDHEN and SYDVKM. The CDR3 reads CASSSAGQFVNQPQHF. The CDR3 DNA sequence: TGTGCCAGCAGCTCAGCGGGGCAGTTCGTCAATCAGCCCCAGCATTTT. Full variable domain (missing parts from reference TRBV28 and TRBJ1-5): DVKVTQSSRYLVKRTGEKVFLECVQDMDHENMFWYRQDPGLGLRLIYFSYDVKMKEKGDIPEGYSVSREKKERFSLILESASTNQTSMYLCASSSAGQFVNQPQHFGDGTRLSIL.

V is TRBV6-1 and J is TRBJ1-5; no reliable D call. The CDR3 consists of 12 residues. With 2 bases removed from V and 12 bases from J, the gap between germline ends came to 11 bases. The germline V gene encodes CDR1 MNHNS and CDR2 SASEGT. The DNA of the CDR3 is TGTGCCAGCAGTGAACGTCGTCAGTTCCAGCATTTT. This codes for CASSERRQFQHF.

This clone was recorded once. V is TRBV30 and J is TRBJ2-5, with D possibly TRBD2 on 6 matching bases. Germline assignment: CDR1 GTSNPN and CDR2 SVGIG (reference sequence). Trimming cost V 3 bases and J 3 bases, with 11 bases left between them. The CDR3 consists of 13 residues. CDR3 region: CAWRGLAEETQYF. CDR3 in DNA: TGTGCCTGGAGGGGTTTAGCGGAAGAGACCCAGTACTTC.

V and J are TRBV6-5 and TRBJ2-7, with TRBD1 identical over 8 bases. This CDR3 is built from 14 residues. V dropped 5 bases and J dropped 5; count of bases not matched to a gene: 8. Germline CDR1 and CDR2: MNHEY and SVGAGI. CDR3 residues: CASSTTGDRHEQYF. CDR3 bases: TGTGCCAGCAGTACGACAGGGGACAGGCACGAGCAGTACTTC.

The chain joins TRBV28 to TRBJ1-5, with D possibly TRBD1 on 5 matching bases. The CDR3 totals 13 residues. Germline loops: CDR1 MDHEN, CDR2 SYDVKM. Trimming removed 3 bases at V and 7 bases at J, with 10 bases between. CDR3 residues: CASSFRVRQPQHF. The CDR3, as DNA: TGTGCCAGCAGTTTCAGGGTTCGGCAGCCCCAGCATTTT.

The gene calls are TRBV5-6 and TRBJ1-5; D may be TRBD1 (5 bases). Trimming took 0 bases from V and 3 from J, leaving 10 bases between them. The CDR3 length is 15 residues. CDR1 and CDR2 from the germline V gene are SGHDT and YYEEEE. The CDR3: CASSLAGGSNQPQHF. CDR3 nucleotides: TGTGCCAGCAGCTTGGCCGGGGGATCCAATCAGCCCCAGCATTTT.

The gene calls are TRBV6-5 and TRBJ2-7; D is possibly TRBD2 (7 bases). Per germline, CDR1 MNHEY and CDR2 SVGAGI. The CDR3 runs to 16 residues. The V end was cut by 4 bases, the J end by 0 bases, with 16 bases between. CDR3 DNA: TGTGCCAGCAGTTTACTGGGGGCTAGCGGCTCCTACGAGCAGTACTTC. Its translation: CASSLLGASGSYEQYF.

With respect to this clone: Since a much larger clone is just one base distant, this may be a read error. J is TRBJ2-3 and V is TRBV6-4, with 11 nucleotides matching TRBD2. Germline loops: CDR1 MRHNA, CDR2 SNTAGT. This CDR3 is 15 amino acids long. The J segment lost 0 bases and the V segment lost 5 bases, leaving 1 base of the junction unmatched. This chain's CDR3 is CASSRTSGSTDTQYF. Written as DNA, the CDR3 is TGTGCCAGCAGTCGGACTAGCGGGAGCACAGATACGCAGTATTTT.

This chain uses TRBV6-5 with TRBJ1-5; 9 nucleotides match TRBD1. This CDR3 has 15 residues. Germline V gene lookup returns CDR1 MNHEY and CDR2 SVGAGI. With V trimmed by 4 bases and J by 7 bases, 8 bases remained unmatched. The CDR3, as DNA: TGTGCCAGCAGTTCGACAGGGGGGTTTCGACAGCCCCAGCATTTT. Its translation is CASSSTGGFRQPQHF.

This chain links TRBV5-1 with TRBJ2-4; 7 bases are a match to TRBD2. The ends lost 0 bases at V and 14 bases at J; junction bases unmatched: 8. In germline, CDR1 is SGHRS, CDR2 YFSETQ. The CDR3 has 13 amino acids. The CDR3 coding sequence is TGCGCCAGCAGCTTGGACTTCAAGGGAGGGAAGTACTTC. Protein: CASSLDFKGGKYF.

Here the CDR3 reads CASSSAAGGEQYF. DNA for the CDR3: TGTGCCAGCAGCTCGGCGGCTGGTGGCGAGCAGTACTTC. The chain has TRBV7-9 and TRBJ2-7, with D unresolved. The CDR3 is 13 residues long. The V gene's germline CDR1 is SEHNR and CDR2 FQNEAQ (reference sequence). The V gene lost 4 bases and the J gene lost 6 bases, with 13 bases spanning the gap.

V and J are TRBV27 and TRBJ2-7; the match to TRBD2 covers 10 bases. Germline V gives CDR1 MNHEY, CDR2 SMNVEV (reference sequence). The ends lost 8 bases at V and 2 bases at J; junction bases unmatched: 9. The CDR3 consists of 15 residues. The DNA for the CDR3 is TGTGCCAGCGTCCCCCTAGCGGGAGTCCCCTACGAGCAGTACTTC. Protein sequence: CASVPLAGVPYEQYF.

The V gene is TRBV7-9, the J gene TRBJ2-5, with TRBD2 as a possible D gene (5 bases). Germline-derived CDR1 and CDR2 are SEHNR and FQNEAQ (reference sequence). The CDR3 contains 13 residues. The germline V and J ends were trimmed by 5 bases and 8 bases, with 15 bases remaining between them. The CDR3 loop is CASSPPGIGTQYF. The CDR3 bases are TGTGCCAGCAGCCCTCCGGGGATTGGAACCCAGTACTTC.

The gene calls are TRBV27 and TRBJ2-7, with D unresolved. V gave up 2 bases and J gave up 5 bases, with 10 bases separating them. The CDR3 covers 13 residues. Germline lookup yields CDR1 MNHEY and CDR2 SMNVEV (reference sequence). The CDR3 coding sequence is TGTGCCAGCAGTTTAGGGCAGATCGACGAGCAGTACTTC. Protein: CASSLGQIDEQYF.

The chain links TRBV7-8 to TRBJ2-1, with 9 bases that match TRBD2. V dropped 5 bases and J dropped 0; count of bases not matched to a gene: 8. Germline CDR1 and CDR2: SGHVS and FQNEAQ. The CDR3 has 17 amino acids. The CDR3 nucleotides are TGTGCCAGCAGCGCTTCCGGACTAGCGTACTCCTACAATGAGCAGTTCTTC. It yields the protein CASSASGLAYSYNEQFF.

This rearrangement joins TRBV4-1 to TRBJ1-1; D call uncertain. The V and J ends lost 4 bases and 1 base respectively, with 10 bases between them. The CDR3 is 14 amino acids. Germline V gene data show CDR1 as MGHRA and CDR2 as YSYEKL. The CDR3 region is CASSPVSQNTEAFF. DNA for the CDR3: TGCGCCAGCAGCCCAGTTTCTCAGAACACTGAAGCTTTCTTT.

This sequence joins TRBV28 and TRBJ2-5; 8 bases align to TRBD2. The trim removed 6 bases at V and 1 base at J, leaving 4 bases unmatched. The V gene's germline CDR1 is MDHEN and CDR2 SYDVKM. This CDR3 spans 14 amino acids. This CDR3 reads CASRPGGAQETQYF. The CDR3 DNA follows: TGTGCCAGCAGGCCGGGAGGGGCCCAAGAGACCCAGTACTTC.

This chain joins TRBV4-1 and TRBJ2-1; the D gene is possibly TRBD2 (6 bases). CDR1 and CDR2 (germline): MGHRA, YSYEKL. The CDR3 is made up of 16 amino acids. Trimming left V 3 bases short and J 2 bases short, with 14 bases between. CDR3 in DNA: TGCGCCAGCAGCCAGGTCGGGAGAGGAACCTACAATGAGCAGTTCTTC. Translated, it gives CASSQVGRGTYNEQFF.

This chain connects TRBV28 to TRBJ2-3; 9 bases fit TRBD2. This CDR3 region has 14 residues. CDR1 and CDR2 from the germline V gene are MDHEN and SYDVKM. V lost 8 bases and J lost 4; bases outside the gene matches: 7. CDR3: CASSTGTSPDTQYF. Written as DNA, the CDR3 is TGTGCCAGCTCAACCGGGACTAGCCCAGATACGCAGTATTTT.